A selection of T cell receptor beta chains follows, all from one sample in a study of CD8+ T cells in alopecia areata. Libraries were prepared by immunoSEQ multiplex PCR; TCRdb keeps only in-frame clonotypes and omits some of them. The top ten clones hold about 1.7% of a sample with around 200,000 clones, roughly 63% of them seen once. This specimen consisted of CD4+ T cells sorted from blood, obtained at week 0. Source of these receptors: a human donor with alopecia areata. CDR3s include the opening cysteine and the closing phenylalanine or tryptophan. D genes are given only for firm matches. Size values are once, few and many counts, or a class for expanded clones, and some rows have none.

d_call: TRBD1; clone_size: .; v_call: TRBV29-1; j_call: TRBJ2-2; cdr3_nt: TGCAGCGTGGGGATGCCGGGACAGGGGGCCGGGGAGCTGTTTTTT; cdr3_aa: CSVGMPGQGAGELFF
d_call: TRBD1; clone_size: .; v_call: TRBV30; j_call: TRBJ2-1; cdr3_nt: TGTGCCGTCTCACCCGTTCCGGGCAGGGGGCACAATGAGCAGTTCTTC; cdr3_aa: CAVSPVPGRGHNEQFF
d_call: .; clone_size: .; v_call: TRBV7-2; j_call: TRBJ2-4; cdr3_nt: TGTGCCAGCAGCACTAGGCCCTTGGGGGGCGCTAACGAAAACATTCAGTACTTC; cdr3_aa: CASSTRPLGGANENIQYF
d_call: .; clone_size: few; v_call: TRBV29-1; j_call: TRBJ2-2; cdr3_nt: TGCAGTGGGGGAGACGGGGAGCTGTTTTTT; cdr3_aa: CSGGDGELFF
d_call: .; clone_size: .; v_call: TRBV5-1; j_call: TRBJ1-1; cdr3_nt: TGCGCCAGCAGCTTGGATGGTGGGGGGAACACTGAAGCTTTCTTT; cdr3_aa: CASSLDGGGNTEAFF
d_call: .; clone_size: .; v_call: TRBV6-1; j_call: TRBJ1-5; cdr3_nt: TGTGCCAGCAGTGCCAGCTTCGGACAAGCAAACAATCAGCCCCAGCATTTT; cdr3_aa: CASSASFGQANNQPQHF
d_call: .; clone_size: .; v_call: TRBV13; j_call: TRBJ1-2; cdr3_nt: TGTGCCAGCAGCTTAGGGGCGACAGACGCCTATGGCTACACCTTC; cdr3_aa: CASSLGATDAYGYTF
d_call: TRBD1; clone_size: .; v_call: TRBV2; j_call: TRBJ2-5; cdr3_nt: TGTGCCAGCAGTCCCTGGACAGGAGGAGAGACCCAGTACTTC; cdr3_aa: CASSPWTGGETQYF
d_call: TRBD1; clone_size: .; v_call: TRBV29-1; j_call: TRBJ2-1; cdr3_nt: TGCAGCGCAACGGGGTACAGGGGACGCAGCGATGAGCAGTTCTTC; cdr3_aa: CSATGYRGRSDEQFF
d_call: TRBD1; clone_size: .; v_call: TRBV29-1; j_call: TRBJ2-5; cdr3_nt: TGCAGCGCAGAAAGGACAGGGGTGGATGGAGAGACCCAGTACTTC; cdr3_aa: CSAERTGVDGETQYF
d_call: .; clone_size: few; v_call: TRBV23-1; j_call: TRBJ1-1; cdr3_nt: TGCGCCAGCAGTCAATCCGGGACCCAACCTCGTCATCCAGCTTTCTTT; cdr3_aa: CASSQSGTQPRHPAFF
d_call: .; clone_size: .; v_call: TRBV7-2; j_call: TRBJ2-7; cdr3_nt: TGTGCCAGCAGCAGAAACGGACAGTACGAGCAGTACTTC; cdr3_aa: CASSRNGQYEQYF
d_call: TRBD1; clone_size: .; v_call: TRBV7-2; j_call: TRBJ1-2; cdr3_nt: TGTGCCAGCAGCTTAGGAGGGGGACAGGGTGGCTACACCTTC; cdr3_aa: CASSLGGGQGGYTF
d_call: .; clone_size: .; v_call: TRBV28; j_call: TRBJ1-2; cdr3_nt: TGTGCCAGCAGGTCATCAGGCGGCTACACCTTC; cdr3_aa: CASRSSGGYTF
d_call: .; clone_size: .; v_call: TRBV15; j_call: TRBJ2-5; cdr3_nt: TGTGCCACCAGCTACCTTGGAGGCCAAGAGACCCAGTACTTC; cdr3_aa: CATSYLGGQETQYF
d_call: TRBD1; clone_size: .; v_call: TRBV29-1; j_call: TRBJ2-1; cdr3_nt: TGCAGCATTAATGGACAGGGGACCCATGAGCAGTTCTTC; cdr3_aa: CSINGQGTHEQFF
d_call: .; clone_size: .; v_call: TRBV9; j_call: TRBJ2-3; cdr3_nt: TGTGCCAGCAGCGTGAGAAGCACAGATACGCAGTATTTT; cdr3_aa: CASSVRSTDTQYF
d_call: TRBD1; clone_size: few; v_call: TRBV29-1; j_call: TRBJ1-1; cdr3_nt: TGCAGCGTTGAAGGGACAGGGGGCAAGAACACTGAAGCTTTCTTT; cdr3_aa: CSVEGTGGKNTEAFF
d_call: TRBD2; clone_size: .; v_call: TRBV29-1; j_call: TRBJ2-1; cdr3_nt: TGCAGCGTCCGCGGGGGGCCCTCCTACAATGAGCAGTTCTTC; cdr3_aa: CSVRGGPSYNEQFF
d_call: TRBD1; clone_size: few; v_call: TRBV7-2; j_call: TRBJ2-7; cdr3_nt: TGTGCCAGCAGGGCAGGACAGGAGAGCTCCTACGAGCAGTACTTC; cdr3_aa: CASRAGQESSYEQYF
d_call: TRBD1; clone_size: once; v_call: TRBV5-1; j_call: TRBJ1-5; cdr3_nt: TGCGCCAGCAGCGAGGGACAGGGTAGCAATCAGCCCCAGCATTTT; cdr3_aa: CASSEGQGSNQPQHF
d_call: .; clone_size: .; v_call: TRBV30; j_call: TRBJ1-1; cdr3_nt: TGTGCCTGGAGAGTCTACGGTGAAGCTTTCTTT; cdr3_aa: CAWRVYGEAFF
d_call: TRBD1; clone_size: few; v_call: TRBV29-1; j_call: TRBJ2-7; cdr3_nt: TGCAGCGTTTCTAGGGGGCGTTACTACGAGCAGTACTTC; cdr3_aa: CSVSRGRYYEQYF
d_call: .; clone_size: .; v_call: TRBV12-1; j_call: TRBJ2-7; cdr3_nt: TGTGCCAGCAGCTGCCCGGGAGCGGGGGACTCCTACGAGCAGTACTTC; cdr3_aa: CASSCPGAGDSYEQYF
d_call: TRBD1; clone_size: .; v_call: TRBV29-1; j_call: TRBJ2-3; cdr3_nt: TGCAGCGTCGGACAGGCCCGGGGCACAGATACGCAGTATTTT; cdr3_aa: CSVGQARGTDTQYF
d_call: TRBD1; clone_size: .; v_call: TRBV29-1; j_call: TRBJ2-7; cdr3_nt: TGCAGCGTGGGACAGGCTGAGGGGGAGCAGTACTTC; cdr3_aa: CSVGQAEGEQYF
d_call: .; clone_size: .; v_call: TRBV18; j_call: TRBJ1-2; cdr3_nt: TGTGCCAGCTCACCACCGGAGCGGGCCACGTACACCTTC; cdr3_aa: CASSPPERATYTF
d_call: .; clone_size: .; v_call: TRBV6-5; j_call: TRBJ1-1; cdr3_nt: TGTGCCAGCAGTAGCCCGAACGTCCCAAGGGCTTTCTTT; cdr3_aa: CASSSPNVPRAFF
d_call: .; clone_size: .; v_call: TRBV30; j_call: TRBJ2-4; cdr3_nt: TGTAGTGGGATTGGGGCCAAAAACATTCAGTACTTC; cdr3_aa: CSGIGAKNIQYF
d_call: .; clone_size: few; v_call: TRBV11-3; j_call: TRBJ2-3; cdr3_nt: TGTGCCAGCAGCGATCGAAGTGTGGGGACAGATACGCAGTATTTT; cdr3_aa: CASSDRSVGTDTQYF
d_call: .; clone_size: .; v_call: TRBV29-1; j_call: TRBJ2-3; cdr3_nt: TGCAGTCTCTCTAGCGAATCAGATACGCAGTATTTT; cdr3_aa: CSLSSESDTQYF
d_call: .; clone_size: .; v_call: TRBV5-6; j_call: TRBJ2-7; cdr3_nt: TGTGCCAGCAGCCATCAACGCTTCGGAGGCTACGAGCAGTACTTC; cdr3_aa: CASSHQRFGGYEQYF
d_call: TRBD2; clone_size: many; v_call: TRBV2; j_call: TRBJ2-7; cdr3_nt: TGTGCCAGCAGGCGCAGGGAGGGCGAGCAGTACTTC; cdr3_aa: CASRRREGEQYF
d_call: TRBD2; clone_size: .; v_call: TRBV28; j_call: TRBJ2-4; cdr3_nt: TGTGCCAGCAGTTTACAGCGTCAGGGAGGGAACATTCAGTACTTC; cdr3_aa: CASSLQRQGGNIQYF
d_call: .; clone_size: .; v_call: TRBV30; j_call: TRBJ1-1; cdr3_nt: TGTGCCGGAGGGGCAGGAGCTAACACTGAAGCTTTCTTT; cdr3_aa: CAGGAGANTEAFF
d_call: TRBD1; clone_size: .; v_call: TRBV27; j_call: TRBJ2-7; cdr3_nt: TGTGCCAGCAGTCGACCGGGGACAGGGAAGCCCTACGAGCAGTACTTC; cdr3_aa: CASSRPGTGKPYEQYF
d_call: .; clone_size: .; v_call: TRBV15; j_call: TRBJ2-1; cdr3_nt: TGTGCCACCAGCAGGGTTTACAATGAGCAGTTCTTC; cdr3_aa: CATSRVYNEQFF
d_call: .; clone_size: .; v_call: TRBV27; j_call: TRBJ1-2; cdr3_nt: TGTGCCAGCAGCAGGCACCCGAACTATGGCTACACCTTC; cdr3_aa: CASSRHPNYGYTF
d_call: .; clone_size: .; v_call: TRBV10-3; j_call: TRBJ2-7; cdr3_nt: TGTGCCATCAGTGAGTCCGATGGGCGAACCGGATACGAGCAGTACTTC; cdr3_aa: CAISESDGRTGYEQYF
d_call: .; clone_size: .; v_call: TRBV5-1; j_call: TRBJ2-3; cdr3_nt: TGCGCCAGCAGCCTCTCAGATGCAGATACGCAGTATTTT; cdr3_aa: CASSLSDADTQYF